Reported below is one T cell receptor (beta chain). The antigen this receptor binds is unknown. Per-nucleotide qualities are absent, and no much larger clonotype sits a single base away. Per the publication, the treatment or condition label means: roughly 10-day PBMC culture with coronavirus spike peptide pools or control peptides (ViraFEST assay). The ViraFEST assay, used in the study, expanded antigen-specific T cells with peptide pools and then identified the expanded clonotypes through TCR sequencing. The convalescent patients' positive SARS-CoV-2 PCR tests were from March to December 2020, which was before the Alpha, Beta and Delta variants emerged in the United States. Each well held approximately 2 million PBMCs cultured in IMDM containing around 5% human AB serum and around 10 IU/ml IL-2, with 7.5 to 10 ug/ml peptide pools added. On days 3 and 7, half of the culture medium was replaced with fresh IL-2-containing medium. After 10 to 11 days of culture, CD4+ T cells were isolated by negative selection with the EasySep CD4+ T cell isolation kit. Ficoll-Paque Plus gradient centrifugation was used to isolate PBMCs from whole blood, and the isolated PBMCs were then either used fresh or cryopreserved at -140C. Triplicate wells were generally used for each culture condition.

These data originate in a study of vaccination and CD4 T cells after COVID-19 (dated by TCRdb to 2022 to 2024). Notes on the research overall: Convalescent patients had a positive SARS-CoV-2 result on nasal swab PCR, and of these patients, fewer than ten had mild disease and one had severe disease. Six males and four females were included in the convalescent cohort, with two Hispanic individuals, seven Caucasians, two Asians and one multiracial person represented. Each participant got two doses of either the Pfizer-BioNTech BNT162b2 vaccine (n=8) or the Moderna mRNA-1273 vaccine (n=2). Post-COVID blood samples from convalescent patients were collected a median of 101 days after diagnosis, with a range of 35 to 161 days. Post-vaccine blood samples were obtained a median of approximately 74 days after the second vaccine dose, with a range of 14 to 241 days. The cultures were stimulated with overlapping spike peptide pools from SARS-CoV-2 and from the common cold coronaviruses HCoV-NL63, HCoV-OC43 and HCoV-229E. Control cultures received a CEFX viral epitope pool as the positive control, an HIV-1 Nef peptide pool as the negative control, or no peptide. In 9 to 11 COVID-19 convalescent patients and several infection-naive healthy vaccine recipients, researchers compared the spike-specific CD4+ TCR repertoire from before mRNA vaccination with the repertoire from after.

What the authors observed across the whole study: Nearly all vaccine-specific clones in convalescent patients (304 of 307) were mono-reactive for SARS-CoV-2 spike rather than cross-reactive with common cold coronaviruses. Although the median number of SARS-CoV-2-reactive clonotypes went up from approximately 20 after infection to roughly 40 after vaccination, the increase was not significant. The number of convalescent patients in the study was relatively small, and the study did not examine early timepoints following natural infection. In convalescent patients, a median roughly 86% of post-vaccine SARS-CoV-2-reactive clones were detected only after vaccination, suggesting vaccine-specific priming.

Based on the germline V gene, the CDR1 and CDR2 sequences are MNHNS and SASEGT. Clipping removes 6 bases from V and 3 bases from J, with 6 as the unmatched junction base count. The cysteine opens and the phenylalanine closes a CDR3 of 14 amino acids. Only the CDR3 DNA is retained, 42 bases long and in frame from the first base. Library method: PCR. DNA from cultured CD4+ T cells was subjected to TCR sequencing with the Oncomine TCR Beta short-read assay at the Johns Hopkins FTIC core. The QIAamp micro DNA kit was used to extract genomic DNA from the cultured CD4+ T cells. Oncomine TCR Beta libraries from cultured CD4+ T cells were pooled with unique dual indexes and sequenced on an Illumina iSeq 100. Regarding the original processing steps: Non-productive sequences were removed, and CDR3s not starting with C, not ending with F or W, or shorter than 7 amino acids were discarded. Antigen-specific clonotypes were identified with the MANAFEST web application by comparing peptide-stimulated wells with reference and other culture wells. To be called positive, a clone needed an FDR below 0.05, an odds ratio above 5, and a productive frequency above 0.1% in at least two of three replicate wells. Clonotypes that were significantly expanded in both SARS-CoV-2 spike wells and at least one common cold coronavirus spike condition were defined as cross-reactive. Using R version 3.6.1, CDR3 homology was evaluated through Levenshtein distances (stringdist) along with unrooted phylogenetic trees (ape). TCRdb ran its own pipeline on the public reads, namely fastp trimming at Q25 and MiXCR clone calling, and kept in-frame beta chains. Records with the same CDR3 protein are collapsed into one entry carrying the most frequent genes and DNA. The V and J calls were not made by the authors but by TCRdb's processing. Present in this sample are roughly 5,000 distinct CDR3 sequences, more than 75% of which were seen just once. The ten biggest clones cover around 49% of the sample.

This TCR came from a human donor who had recovered from COVID-19. Sequencing was carried out using CD4+ T cells from blood, cultured in vitro. Rearrangement joined TRBV6-1 to TRBJ1-2, with TRBD1 matching 8 junction bases. The DNA is TGTGCCAGCAGACCGACAGGGGCCCACTATGGCTACACCTTC. The resulting protein is CASRPTGAHYGYTF.